This T cell receptor beta chain was observed in a study of cytomegalovirus exposure and HLA in healthy donors. Notes on the study in general: Some segments of the V type, notably TRBV6-2 and TRBV6-3, were excluded as indistinguishable.

13 Jbeta primers and 60 Vbeta primers were used for the PCR. The data were produced by immunoSEQ multiplex PCR, yet TCRdb's version contains in-frame clones alone and is incomplete. The sample has approximately 81,000 clones, 77% seen once. Trimming took 7 bases from V and 4 from J, leaving 11 bases between them. Germline assignment: CDR1 SGHTA and CDR2 FQGNSA. The CDR3 extends over 13 amino acids. Healthy bone marrow donors made up the donor group. This clone was seen a few times. Its antigen is still unknown. The rearrangement uses TRBV7-2 and TRBJ2-1, with D perhaps matching TRBD2 (5 bases). What was sequenced was PBMCs. The sequence derives from a man aged 50 or older in good health and CMV-seropositive. The CDR3 here is CASTPGVYNEQFF. As DNA, the CDR3 is TGTGCCAGCACCCCCGGGGTTTACAATGAGCAGTTCTTC.